The 10 T cell receptor beta chains below come from one sample, sequenced in a study of blood T cell repertoires in COVID-19. Clones were sequenced by immunoSEQ multiplex PCR, and TCRdb holds only the in-frame ones, with some missing. The sample has around 90,000 clones; roughly 87% are singletons. The sequencing input was peripheral blood. The receptors were sampled from a male donor with acute or convalescent COVID-19.

The chain combines TRBV7-6 with TRBJ1-1; D gene unclear. Germline CDR1 reads SGHVS; CDR2 reads FNYEAQ. This CDR3 spans 16 amino acids. The V end was cut by 0 bases, the J end by 0 bases, with 11 bases between. The CDR3 protein is CASSLAETTLNTEAFF. In nucleotides, the CDR3 is TGTGCCAGCAGCTTAGCTGAGACGACATTGAACACTGAAGCTTTCTTT.

The rearrangement joins TRBV29-1 to TRBJ1-2; tentative D call: TRBD1 (5 bases). CDR1 and CDR2 (germline): SQVTM, ANQGSEA. This CDR3 contains 13 residues. Trimming took off 4 bases at V and 3 bases at J, with 12 bases between the two ends. CDR3 nucleotide sequence: TGCAGCGTTGGGGCAGGGAAGGACTATGGCTACACCTTC. Translated: CSVGAGKDYGYTF.

J is TRBJ2-2 and V is TRBV5-1, with D perhaps matching TRBD1 (5 bases). V shed 6 bases and J shed 4 bases, with 22 bases lying between them. Germline CDR1 SGHRS, CDR2 YFSETQ. The CDR3 contains 17 residues. CDR3 region: CASTPRLAGLPTGELFF. CDR3 nucleotides: TGCGCCAGCACCCCCAGGCTGGCAGGGTTGCCCACCGGGGAGCTGTTTTTT.

This sequence joins TRBV5-1 and TRBJ1-1; 7 positions agree with TRBD1. Trimming cost V 1 base and J 0 bases; bases outside gene matches: 6. The CDR3 is 16 amino acids. The germline gives CDR1 SGHRS, CDR2 YFSETQ. This CDR3 is CASSLSRGFMNTEAFF. The CDR3, as DNA: TGCGCCAGCAGCTTGTCCAGGGGGTTCATGAACACTGAAGCTTTCTTT.

This rearrangement joins TRBV4-2 to TRBJ2-7; tentatively, D is TRBD2 (6 bases). The germline gives CDR1 LGHNA, CDR2 YNFKEQ. The V and J ends lost 0 bases and 3 bases respectively, with 9 bases between them. This CDR3 contains 14 residues. The CDR3 coding sequence is TGTGCCAGCAGCCAAGAGGGGCGGGGCTACGAGCAGTACTTC. Translated, it gives CASSQEGRGYEQYF.

J is TRBJ1-6 and V is TRBV18, with 7 nucleotides matching TRBD1. Germline V gene lookup returns CDR1 KGHSH and CDR2 LQKENI. The CDR3 is made up of 16 amino acids. The trim removed 2 bases at V and 5 bases at J, leaving 6 bases unmatched. The CDR3 DNA reads as TGTGCCAGCTCACCAGGGGGGACAGAGAATAATTCACCCCTCCACTTT. This sequence encodes CASSPGGTENNSPLHF.

V and J are TRBV10-3 and TRBJ1-1; TRBD1 aligns across 8 bases. Trimming at V came to 10 bases and at J to 4 bases, leaving 8 bases not matched to a gene. The CDR3 totals 13 residues. Germline assignment: CDR1 ENHRY and CDR2 SYGVKD. CDR3 amino acids: CATGGQGGTEAFF. The CDR3 DNA follows: TGTGCCACCGGTGGACAGGGAGGCACTGAAGCTTTCTTT.

The chain employs TRBV6-5 and TRBJ1-5; TRBD1 might be the D (6 bases). Trimming removed 4 bases from V and 4 bases from J, with 11 bases in between. The CDR3 covers 14 residues. Germline V gene sequence: CDR1 MNHEY, CDR2 SVGAGI. CDR3 sequence (DNA): TGTGCCAGCAGTTCCGGACAGCTTAATCAGCCCCAGCATTTT. Its protein product is CASSSGQLNQPQHF.

The chain employs TRBV19 and TRBJ1-5; 10 positions match TRBD1. The junction had 13 bases not matched to a gene; V was cut back by 7 bases and J by 1 base. Germline assignment: CDR1 LNHDA and CDR2 SQIVND (reference sequence). The CDR3 loop spans 18 amino acids. CDR3 loop: CASNKGGQGEKSNQPQHF. As DNA, the CDR3 is TGTGCCAGTAACAAAGGAGGACAGGGGGAGAAGAGCAATCAGCCCCAGCATTTT.

The chain uses TRBV30 and TRBJ2-1, with 11 bases that match TRBD2. Germline V gene lookup returns CDR1 GTSNPN and CDR2 SVGIG (reference sequence). The CDR3 covers 12 residues. Trimming cost V 4 bases and J 10 bases; bases outside gene matches: 3. CDR3 in DNA: TGTGCCTGGACTAGCGGGGGGAACGAGCAGTTCTTC. This translates into CAWTSGGNEQFF.